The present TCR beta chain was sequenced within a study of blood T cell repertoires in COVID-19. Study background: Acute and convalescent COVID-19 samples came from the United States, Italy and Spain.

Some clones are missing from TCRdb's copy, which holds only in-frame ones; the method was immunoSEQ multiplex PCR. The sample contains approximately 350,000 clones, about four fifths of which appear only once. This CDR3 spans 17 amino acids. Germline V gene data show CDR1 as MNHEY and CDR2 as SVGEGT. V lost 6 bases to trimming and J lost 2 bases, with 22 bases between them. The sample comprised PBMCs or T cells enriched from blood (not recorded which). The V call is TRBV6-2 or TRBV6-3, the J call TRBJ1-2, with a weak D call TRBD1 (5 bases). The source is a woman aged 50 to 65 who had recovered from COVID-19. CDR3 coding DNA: TGTGCCAGCAGCCATATTACCGGACACTCGATAAACTATGGCTACACCTTC. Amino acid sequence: CASSHITGHSINYGYTF.